This T cell receptor (beta chain) came from a study of blood T cells in healthy people across ages. Notes on the study in general: The study regarded diversity estimates from one million T cells as underestimates.

Primed by a sample-barcoded 5' primer and a J-beta primer mix, a second PCR proceeded for roughly 7 to 12 cycles. TCRdb recomputed calls from the 5' RACE reads with MiXCR, one row per CDR3 protein. Of 1.5 million to 2 million distinct CDR3 sequences listed, 28% are singletons. Turning to this clonotype: Its antigen remains unidentified.

The CDR3 contains 15 residues. Germline V gene sequence: CDR1 SNHLY, CDR2 FYNNEI. Trimming at V came to 7 bases and at J to 4 bases, leaving 9 bases not matched to a gene. V is TRBV2 and J is TRBJ2-3; 9 bases match TRBD1. The receptor was derived from a woman in her 30s in good health. The sample comprised blood. CDR3 bases: TGTGCCAGCACCGGAGGGACAGGGTCATCAGATACGCAGTATTTT. It is translated as CASTGGTGSSDTQYF.